The 27 T cell receptor beta chains below come from one sample, sequenced in a study of control samples from healthy donors and cancer patients. Clones were read by immunoSEQ multiplex PCR, and TCRdb kept only the in-frame ones, dropping some. The repertoire includes more than 70,000 clones, roughly 92% of them detected once, and around 1% sits in the top ten. The sequenced sample was blood. Every receptor here comes from a woman aged 30 to 39 in good health.

V gene TRBV12-3 or TRBV12-4 combines with J gene TRBJ2-7; no firm D call. This CDR3 comprises 11 residues. V dropped 7 bases and J dropped 8 bases, with 12 bases sitting between them. The CDR3 protein is CASTRGSQQYF. The CDR3 nucleotides read TGTGCCAGCACCCGAGGATCCCAGCAGTACTTC.

This clone was counted once. This sequence joins TRBV9 and TRBJ2-7, with 10 positions matching TRBD2. Germline CDR1 SGDLS, CDR2 YYNGEE. CDR3 length equals 18 residues. V shed 3 bases and J 0 bases; nucleotides not matched to a gene: 12. For the CDR3, the DNA is TGTGCCAGCAGCGGCGGGCTAGCGGGAGTCCTCAGCTCCTACGAGCAGTACTTC. It codes for CASSGGLAGVLSSYEQYF.

CDR3 in DNA: TGTGCCAGCAGCTTAGTGGAGGGGTGGAAAAGCTCCTATAATTCACCCCTCCACTTT. This translates into CASSLVEGWKSSYNSPLHF. The genes are TRBV7-2 and TRBJ1-6, with D perhaps matching TRBD1 (5 bases). CDR3 length: 19 residues. Trimming pared 1 base from V and 0 bases from J, leaving 16 bases between. Germline-derived CDR1 and CDR2 are SGHTA and FQGNSA.

The chain has TRBV14 and TRBJ1-4; D is uncertain. The germline CDR1 and CDR2 sequences are SGHDN and FVKESK. The length of the CDR3 is 13 residues. V lost 4 bases, J lost 5 bases, and 8 bases lay in between. The CDR3 region has the DNA TGTGCCAGCAGCCGGGCCGCGAATGAAAAACTGTTTTTT. It specifies CASSRAANEKLFF.

The chain employs TRBV18 and TRBJ1-2, with 8 bases identical to TRBD1. This CDR3 is built from 13 residues. Germline assignment: CDR1 KGHSH and CDR2 LQKENI. V lost 4 bases and J lost 4; bases outside the gene matches: 2. The CDR3 DNA is TGTGCCAGCTCACAAGGGACAGGCTATGGCTACACCTTC. Translating it yields CASSQGTGYGYTF.

This chain uses TRBV9 with TRBJ2-5; D call uncertain. Germline CDR1 is SGDLS and CDR2 is YYNGEE. Trimming took off 4 bases at V and 2 bases at J, with 3 bases between the two ends. There are 11 residues in the CDR3. The CDR3: CASSFQETQYF. The CDR3 DNA follows: TGTGCCAGCAGCTTTCAAGAGACCCAGTACTTC.

The chain employs TRBV19 and TRBJ2-5; D not resolved. The CDR3 contains 13 residues. V was shortened by 3 bases and J by 4 bases, with 9 bases between the two germline ends. CDR1 LNHDA and CDR2 SQIVND come from the germline V gene (reference sequence). CDR3 protein: CASSMPPGETQYF. CDR3 nucleotide sequence: TGTGCCAGTAGTATGCCCCCGGGAGAGACCCAGTACTTC.

This clone was seen ten or more times. The gene calls are TRBV27 and TRBJ1-2; D is uncertain. CDR1 and CDR2 from the germline V gene are MNHEY and SMNVEV (reference sequence). The CDR3 extends over 8 amino acids. Trimming removed 5 bases from V and 13 bases from J, with 5 bases in between. CDR3 protein: CASSPPTF. The CDR3 coding sequence is TGTGCCAGCAGTCCGCCCACCTTC.

This sequence joins TRBV19 and TRBJ1-2; 8 bases agree with TRBD1. This CDR3 has 14 residues. The V and J ends lost 9 bases and 7 bases, in that order; junction bases with no gene match: 13. Germline assignment: CDR1 LNHDA and CDR2 SQIVND (reference sequence). CDR3 amino acids: CASRTGSAKVGYTF. CDR3 nucleotide sequence: TGTGCCAGCCGGACAGGGTCGGCTAAGGTTGGCTACACCTTC.

The chain combines TRBV7-9 with TRBJ1-4, with D maybe TRBD1 (6 bases). The CDR3 consists of 16 residues. V shed 8 bases and J shed 10 bases, with 26 bases lying between them. Germline V gives CDR1 SEHNR, CDR2 FQNEAQ (reference sequence). This CDR3 is CASVPPTPGTTGKLFF. As DNA, the CDR3 is TGTGCCAGCGTCCCACCCACTCCAGGGACAACAGGAAAACTGTTTTTT.

This clone has a single count. The chain links TRBV4-1 to TRBJ1-2; perhaps TRBD1 as D (6 bases). The ends were cut back, 4 bases at V and 5 bases at J, with 11 bases in the middle. Germline V gene lookup returns CDR1 MGHRA and CDR2 YSYEKL. CDR3 length: 13 residues. CDR3: CASSLQGEYGYTF. The CDR3 coding sequence is TGCGCCAGCAGCCTACAGGGAGAGTATGGCTACACCTTC.

On this clone: Other DNA sequences in the same sample also yield this CDR3. This chain links TRBV3-1 (or the pseudogene TRBV3-2) with TRBJ2-1; D may be TRBD2 (6 bases). Trimming cost V 0 bases and J 0 bases, with 12 bases left between them. Per germline, CDR1 LGHDT and CDR2 YNNKEL (reference sequence). This CDR3 region has 17 residues. The CDR3 nucleotides are TGTGCCAGCAGCCAAGATCAGGCGGGAAGCTCCTACAATGAGCAGTTCTTC. It encodes CASSQDQAGSSYNEQFF.

V usage is TRBV30 and J usage is TRBJ2-5, with D perhaps assigned TRBD1 or TRBD2 (5 bases each). The CDR3 extends over 13 amino acids. CDR1 is GTSNPN and CDR2 is SVGIG in the germline V gene (reference sequence). Trimming stripped 1 base from V and 4 bases from J, with 10 bases between. CDR3 coding DNA: TGTGCCTGGAGTGGGGCAGGGACAGAGACCCAGTACTTC. This translates into CAWSGAGTETQYF.

With respect to this clone: Relative to the germline gene, one junction end is altered; a read error may explain this. The V gene is TRBV5-1, the J gene TRBJ2-2; weak D call: TRBD2 (5 bases). Germline V gene lookup returns CDR1 SGHRS and CDR2 YFSETQ. The CDR3 extends over 14 amino acids. CDR3 sequence reads: CASKWGSDTGELLF. In nucleotides, the CDR3 is TGCGCCAGCAAATGGGGTTCTGACACCGGGGAGCTGCTTTTT.

This clone occurred once. This chain joins TRBV11-2 and TRBJ2-7; a possible D gene is TRBD2 (6 bases). The germline V and J ends were trimmed by 3 bases and 0 bases, with 18 bases remaining between them. The length of the CDR3 is 17 residues. Germline CDR1 reads SGHAT; CDR2 reads FQNNGV. CDR3 in DNA: TGTGCCAGCAGCTTGGCCCCGGGAGTTATCAGCTCCTACGAGCAGTACTTC. Protein sequence: CASSLAPGVISSYEQYF.

The CDR3 DNA reads TGTGCTAGTGGTCCGGGACAGGGAGGGAACTATGGCTACACCTTC. This gives the protein CASGPGQGGNYGYTF. The V gene is TRBV12-5, the J gene TRBJ1-2; 9 bases map to TRBD1. Germline V gene sequence: CDR1 LGHNT, CDR2 FRNRAP. The CDR3 sequence is 15 residues long. Trimming removed 5 bases from V and 2 bases from J; junction bases left unmatched: 6.

The CDR3 DNA is TGTGCCAGCACCGCCGCACGGCCGTATGGCTACACCTTC. Translated, it gives CASTAARPYGYTF. The rearrangement joins TRBV5-6 to TRBJ1-2; unclear D gene. Trimming left V 6 bases short and J 5 bases short, with 14 bases between. CDR1 is SGHDT and CDR2 is YYEEEE in the germline V gene. The length of the CDR3 is 13 residues.

This chain joins TRBV5-5 and TRBJ1-2; TRBD1 aligns across 7 bases. Germline lookup yields CDR1 SGHKS and CDR2 YYEKEE (reference sequence). The V gene end was trimmed by 4 bases and the J gene end by 2 bases; junction bases not matched to a gene: 8. There are 15 residues in the CDR3. CDR3 sequence reads: CASSISGTENYGYTF. The DNA for the CDR3 is TGTGCCAGCAGCATCTCCGGGACAGAAAACTATGGCTACACCTTC.

This clone was seen a few times. V and J are TRBV6-4 and TRBJ2-2; D unresolved. V was pared by 3 bases and J by 1 base, with 3 bases between. Germline V gene lookup returns CDR1 MRHNA and CDR2 SNTAGT. The CDR3 is 13 residues long. In DNA, the CDR3 is TGTGCCAGCAGTGAAGGGAACACCGGGGAGCTGTTTTTT. It codes for CASSEGNTGELFF.

CDR3 nucleotides: TGTGCCAGTAGTATATCCGGCCAGGGTGGTACTGAAGCTTTCTTT. Its translation is CASSISGQGGTEAFF. V usage is TRBV19 and J usage is TRBJ1-1; a possible D gene is TRBD1 (5 bases). Germline V gene lookup returns CDR1 LNHDA and CDR2 SQIVND (reference sequence). V was pared by 2 bases and J by 5 bases, with 15 bases between. The CDR3 contains 15 residues.

As DNA, the CDR3 is TGCAGCGTTGGATGGAGTGAGCAGTTCTTC. Its translation is CSVGWSEQFF. The chain uses TRBV29-1 and TRBJ2-1, with D hard to call. The germline V gene has CDR1 SQVTM and CDR2 ANQGSEA. The CDR3 has 10 amino acids. Trimming left V 4 bases short and J 9 bases short, with 7 bases between.

The table lists this clone with a few counts. Other DNA sequences in this specimen translate into the identical CDR3. The rearrangement joins TRBV5-6 to TRBJ2-1; 14 bases line up with TRBD2. Per the germline V gene, CDR1 is SGHDT and CDR2 is YYEEEE. The CDR3 runs to 15 residues. Unmatched junction bases numbered 0, after V lost 0 bases and J lost 7 bases. Written as DNA, the CDR3 is TGTGCCAGCAGCTTGGGACTAGCGGGGGGGAATGAGCAGTTCTTC. As protein: CASSLGLAGGNEQFF.

Only a few counts were recorded for this clone. J is TRBJ1-2 and V is TRBV7-9; TRBD1 might be the D (6 bases). V shed 4 bases and J shed 4 bases, with 13 bases lying between them. CDR1 is SEHNR, CDR2 FQNEAQ, per germline (reference sequence). This CDR3 is built from 14 residues. CDR3 amino acids: CASSWSTGPYGYTF. CDR3 bases: TGTGCCAGCAGCTGGTCAACAGGGCCCTATGGCTACACCTTC.

V and J are TRBV10-3 and TRBJ2-5, with no clear D. The germline V and J ends were trimmed by 0 bases and 5 bases, with 19 bases remaining between them. The germline V gene encodes CDR1 ENHRY and CDR2 SYGVKD. This CDR3 is 17 amino acids long. The CDR3 region is CAISESALSSRAETQYF. Written as DNA, the CDR3 is TGTGCCATCAGTGAGTCGGCACTGTCCTCTCGGGCCGAGACCCAGTACTTC.

The chain recombines TRBV5-6 with TRBJ1-3; D remains unclear. The CDR3 length is 15 residues. Deletions cut 4 bases from V and 0 bases from J, with 11 bases between. Germline V lookup: CDR1 SGHDT, CDR2 YYEEEE. The CDR3 is CASSPHPISGNTIYF. CDR3 nucleotide sequence: TGTGCCAGCAGCCCCCATCCCATCTCTGGAAACACCATATATTTT.

The genes are TRBV24-1 and TRBJ2-5; 10 bases map to TRBD1. The CDR3 sequence is 16 residues long. V lost 2 bases to trimming and J lost 5 bases; unmatched junction nucleotides: 7. Per germline, CDR1 KGHDR and CDR2 SFDVKD. CDR3 in amino acids: CATSDSGTGVKETQYF. The CDR3 region has the DNA TGTGCCACCAGTGATTCGGGGACAGGGGTTAAGGAGACCCAGTACTTC.

The chain uses TRBV7-9 and TRBJ1-1, with D unresolved. This CDR3 spans 13 amino acids. The V gene lost 2 bases and the J gene lost 1 base, with 5 bases spanning the gap. CDR1 is SEHNR and CDR2 is FQNEAQ in the germline V gene (reference sequence). DNA for the CDR3: TGTGCCAGCAGCTTAATGGAGAACACTGAAGCTTTCTTT. Protein: CASSLMENTEAFF.